The next 19 T cell receptor beta chains were all read from a single sample in a study of blood T cell repertoires in COVID-19. Only in-frame clones appear in the TCRdb table, and some are missing; sequencing was by immunoSEQ multiplex PCR. The table includes some 35,000 clones, about 80% detected once. Sequences were obtained from peripheral blood. These receptors came from an elderly man with acute or convalescent COVID-19.

The CDR3: CASSQGGGERPQHF. CDR3 bases: TGTGCCAGCAGCCAAGGAGGGGGAGAACGGCCCCAGCATTTT. V is TRBV3-1 (or the pseudogene TRBV3-2) and J is TRBJ1-5, with D maybe TRBD1 (6 bases). Germline-derived CDR1 and CDR2 are LGHDT and YNNKEL (reference sequence). V lost 1 base and J lost 9, with 13 bases in between. This CDR3 region has 14 residues.

The chain joins TRBV2 to TRBJ2-2; tentatively, D is TRBD1 (6 bases). This CDR3 comprises 14 residues. Germline V gives CDR1 SNHLY, CDR2 FYNNEI. The V end lost 4 bases, the J end lost 5 bases, and 11 bases lay between the germline ends. Here the CDR3 reads CASSARGSTGELFF. As DNA, the CDR3 is TGTGCCAGCAGTGCCAGGGGTAGTACCGGGGAGCTGTTTTTT.

The J gene is TRBJ2-5, the V gene TRBV7-2; D is undetermined. The CDR3 totals 12 residues. Germline V gene data show CDR1 as SGHTA and CDR2 as FQGNSA. The ends were cut back, 7 bases at V and 5 bases at J, with 11 bases in the middle. Here the CDR3 DNA reads TGTGCCAGCAACCGTTTCGGGGAGACCCAGTACTTC. It yields the protein CASNRFGETQYF.

The V gene is TRBV19, the J gene TRBJ2-2; tentatively, D is TRBD2 (5 bases). The CDR3 loop spans 15 amino acids. Germline V gives CDR1 LNHDA, CDR2 SQIVND (reference sequence). V was clipped by 10 bases and J by 0 bases, with 15 bases between them. CDR3 in DNA: TGTGCCACCCCAGGAGAAGCGGCGAACACCGGGGAGCTGTTTTTT. Translation gives CATPGEAANTGELFF.

J is TRBJ2-2 and V is TRBV10-3; 8 bases fit TRBD2. Germline V lookup: CDR1 ENHRY, CDR2 SYGVKD. J lost 4 bases, V lost 8 bases, and 6 bases had no gene match. The CDR3 covers 14 residues. The CDR3 DNA is TGTGCCATCGGGAGCGGGGGCGGCACCGGGGAGCTGTTTTTT. Encoded protein: CAIGSGGGTGELFF.

The chain couples TRBV9 to TRBJ2-3; 10 bases match TRBD2. CDR1 SGDLS and CDR2 YYNGEE come from the germline V gene. Germline trimming cut 0 bases from V and 2 bases from J; bases unmatched to any gene: 6. This CDR3 is 17 amino acids long. The CDR3 protein is CASSVGASGSFTDTQYF. CDR3 sequence (DNA): TGTGCCAGCAGCGTAGGCGCTAGCGGGAGTTTCACAGATACGCAGTATTTT.

V is TRBV28 and J is TRBJ2-6; 7 bases agree with TRBD1. The CDR3 is made up of 15 amino acids. Trimming at V came to 4 bases and at J to 4 bases, leaving 4 bases not matched to a gene. The germline CDR1 and CDR2 sequences are MDHEN and SYDVKM. The DNA for the CDR3 is TGTGCCAGCAGTTCACAGGGGACAGGGGCCAACGTCCTGACTTTC. Encoded protein: CASSSQGTGANVLTF.

The chain links TRBV12-3 or TRBV12-4 to TRBJ2-5; maybe TRBD1 (6 bases). The CDR3 runs to 12 residues. Trimming took 3 bases from V and 4 from J, leaving 6 bases between them. This chain's CDR3 is CASSLDRETQYF. CDR3 nucleotides: TGTGCCAGCAGTTTGGACAGAGAGACCCAGTACTTC.

V and J are TRBV18 and TRBJ1-2; the D is unclear. Trimming took 2 bases from V and 2 from J, leaving 6 bases between them. From germline, CDR1 is KGHSH and CDR2 LQKENI. CDR3 length: 13 amino acids. The CDR3 loop reads CASSPNENYGYTF. For the CDR3, the DNA is TGTGCCAGCTCACCAAACGAGAACTATGGCTACACCTTC.

This chain joins TRBV14 and TRBJ2-7; TRBD2 matches at 10 bases. The CDR3 covers 14 residues. The germline gives CDR1 SGHDN, CDR2 FVKESK. V was clipped by 3 bases and J by 3 bases; unmatched bases: 2. This CDR3 reads CASSHSGRNYEQYF. Written as DNA, the CDR3 is TGTGCCAGCAGCCATAGCGGGAGGAACTACGAGCAGTACTTC.

The rearrangement links TRBV6-5 to TRBJ1-1; D not certain. Germline assignment: CDR1 MNHEY and CDR2 SVGAGI. Trimming removed 6 bases at V and 5 bases at J, with 10 bases between. There are 12 residues in the CDR3. This CDR3 is CASSPSGTEAFF. The CDR3 DNA sequence: TGTGCCAGCAGCCCATCCGGTACTGAAGCTTTCTTT.

The chain is built from TRBV7-3 and TRBJ2-5, with D possibly TRBD1 on 5 matching bases. The V gene lost 1 base and the J gene lost 5 bases, with 8 bases spanning the gap. This CDR3 comprises 13 residues. Germline lookup yields CDR1 SGHTA and CDR2 FQGTGA. CDR3 loop: CASSLSPGETQYF. CDR3 nucleotides: TGTGCCAGCAGCTTAAGCCCAGGGGAGACCCAGTACTTC.

The CDR3, as DNA: TGTGCCAGCAGTTTACGCTACGAGCAGTACTTC. It specifies CASSLRYEQYF. The chain uses TRBV28 and TRBJ2-7; D remains ambiguous. V dropped 2 bases and J dropped 3 bases, with 2 bases sitting between them. The CDR3 extends over 11 amino acids. Germline CDR1 MDHEN, CDR2 SYDVKM.

The chain recombines TRBV29-1 with TRBJ2-1; tentatively, D is TRBD2 (6 bases). This CDR3 is built from 14 residues. The germline V gene encodes CDR1 SQVTM and CDR2 ANQGSEA. V dropped 7 bases and J dropped 5 bases, with 18 bases sitting between them. The CDR3: CSARGGAGDNEQFF. DNA for the CDR3: TGCAGCGCCCGGGGAGGAGCGGGCGACAATGAGCAGTTCTTC.

The chain is built from TRBV18 and TRBJ1-6; 7 bases match TRBD1. The germline V gene encodes CDR1 KGHSH and CDR2 LQKENI. The CDR3 extends over 14 amino acids. V lost 3 bases and J lost 8; bases outside the gene matches: 4. The CDR3 reads CASSPGTGDSPLHF. For the CDR3, the DNA is TGTGCCAGCTCACCGGGAACAGGGGATTCACCCCTCCACTTT.

This chain uses TRBV13 with TRBJ2-5; 10 bases align to TRBD2. The CDR3 contains 16 residues. Germline assignment: CDR1 PRHDT and CDR2 FYEKMQ (reference sequence). V gave up 3 bases and J gave up 5 bases; unmatched junction bases: 9. The CDR3 protein is CASSFISGGTYETQYF. CDR3 DNA: TGTGCCAGCAGCTTTATTAGCGGGGGGACTTATGAGACCCAGTACTTC.

V is TRBV10-3 and J is TRBJ2-7; D is uncertain. The CDR3 extends over 12 amino acids. Germline lookup yields CDR1 ENHRY and CDR2 SYGVKD. Trimming stripped 8 bases from V and 2 bases from J, with 10 bases between. DNA of the CDR3: TGTGCCATCGGAGCTGTACCCTACGAGCAGTACTTC. Encoded protein: CAIGAVPYEQYF.

The chain couples TRBV2 to TRBJ2-3; 7 nucleotides agree with TRBD2. Per germline, CDR1 SNHLY and CDR2 FYNNEI. There are 14 residues in the CDR3. V gave up 3 bases and J gave up 6 bases; unmatched junction bases: 6. In nucleotides, the CDR3 is TGTGCCAGCAGTGACCCTGGGCGGGAGGATACGCAGTATTTT. The encoded protein is CASSDPGREDTQYF.

This clone was seen only a few times. This chain links TRBV21-1 with TRBJ1-1; the DNA was not used to check the table's D call, TRBD1. TRBV21-1 is tagged as a pseudogene. CDR3 length equals 19 residues. CDR3 nucleotides: TGTGCCAGCAGCACTCGTTTATGCGTAATTCAAACAGGGAACACTGAAGCTTTCTTT. Residues: CASSTRLCVIQTGNTEAFF.